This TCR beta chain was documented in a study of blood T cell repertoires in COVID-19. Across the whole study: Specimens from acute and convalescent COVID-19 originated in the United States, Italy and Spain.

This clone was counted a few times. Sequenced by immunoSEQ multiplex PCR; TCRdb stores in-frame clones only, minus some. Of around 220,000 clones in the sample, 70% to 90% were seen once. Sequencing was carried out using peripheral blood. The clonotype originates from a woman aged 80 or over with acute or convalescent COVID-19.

The CDR3 coding sequence is TGTGCCAGCAGTCCCCGTAACACTGAAGCTTTCTTT. Translating gives CASSPRNTEAFF. This chain links TRBV6-5 with TRBJ1-1, with D uncertain. This CDR3 is 12 amino acids long. Trimming pared 5 bases from V and 2 bases from J, leaving 6 bases between. The germline V gene has CDR1 MNHEY and CDR2 SVGAGI.